The rows below give T cell receptor beta chains drawn from one sample of a study of blood T cell repertoires in COVID-19. The data were produced by immunoSEQ multiplex PCR, yet TCRdb's version contains in-frame clones alone and is incomplete. The sample shows about 110,000 clones, 60% to 80% of them seen only once. The specimen sequenced was peripheral blood. Receptors were obtained from an elderly woman with active or convalescent COVID-19. Each CDR3 is given with its conserved first and last residue. A D gene is named only where the DNA matches it firmly. Clone size is given for some rows only: seen once, a few or many times, or a class if the clone is expanded.

abundance,d_gene,j_gene,v_gene,CDR3aa,CDR3nt
.,TRBD1,TRBJ1-6,TRBV28,CASSRRSGGSNSPLHF,TGTGCCAGCAGTCGCAGGTCAGGGGGCTCTAATTCACCCCTCCACTTT
.,TRBD1,TRBJ2-2,TRBV2,CASHDRVNTGELFF,TGTGCCAGCCATGACAGGGTTAACACCGGGGAGCTGTTTTTT
.,.,TRBJ2-1,TRBV13,CASSLAGYFSYNEQFF,TGTGCCAGCAGCTTAGCAGGATATTTCTCCTACAATGAGCAGTTCTTC
.,.,TRBJ2-1,TRBV5-1,CASSLASWSYNEQFF,TGCGCCAGCAGCTTGGCTAGTTGGTCCTACAATGAGCAGTTCTTC
few,.,TRBJ2-7,TRBV11-2,CASSLDHLRAIDEQYF,TGTGCCAGCAGCTTAGATCATTTGCGGGCTATCGACGAGCAGTACTTC
.,TRBD1,TRBJ1-5,TRBV5-1,CASSPTGGPDQPQHF,TGCGCCAGCAGCCCGACAGGGGGCCCGGATCAGCCCCAGCATTTT
few,.,TRBJ1-5,TRBV3-1/TRBV3-2,CASSRGQRGQPQHF,TGTGCCAGCAGCCGAGGACAGAGGGGTCAGCCCCAGCATTTT
.,.,TRBJ1-5,TRBV10-3,CAISGLGKQPQHF,TGTGCCATCAGTGGGCTGGGCAAACAGCCCCAGCATTTT
.,TRBD2,TRBJ2-1,TRBV5-1,CASQGTSGSGRYNEQFF,TGCGCCAGCCAAGGGACTAGCGGGAGTGGTCGCTACAATGAGCAGTTCTTC
.,.,TRBJ2-1,TRBV6-5,CASGSTGTYNEQFF,TGTGCCAGCGGGAGTACGGGCACCTACAATGAGCAGTTCTTC
.,TRBD1,TRBJ2-1,TRBV6-1,CASSQGAYNEQFF,TGTGCCAGCAGCCAGGGGGCCTACAATGAGCAGTTCTTC
.,TRBD1,TRBJ1-2,TRBV5-1,CASSPGQGAYGYTF,TGCGCCAGCAGCCCCGGACAGGGGGCATATGGCTACACCTTC
few,TRBD2,TRBJ2-2,TRBV7-9,CASSAAGGKAGELFF,TGTGCCAGCAGCGCAGCGGGAGGAAAGGCCGGGGAGCTGTTTTTT
few,TRBD2,TRBJ2-2,TRBV23-1,CASSTTSGRVNTGELFF,TGCGCCAGCAGTACCACTAGCGGGAGGGTGAACACCGGGGAGCTGTTTTTT
.,.,TRBJ1-1,TRBV12-3/TRBV12-4,CASSSQRAEAFF,TGTGCCAGCAGTTCCCAGCGCGCCGAAGCTTTCTTT
.,.,TRBJ2-7,TRBV2,CASNRQGVEQYF,TGTGCCAGCAACCGGCAGGGCGTAGAGCAGTACTTC
.,.,TRBJ1-6,TRBV3-1/TRBV3-2,CASSQDLGLNSPLHF,TGTGCCAGCAGCCAAGATCTGGGGCTGAATTCACCCCTCCACTTT
.,.,TRBJ2-2,TRBV2,CASSEQYTGELFF,TGTGCCAGCAGTGAACAGTACACCGGGGAGCTGTTTTTT
.,.,TRBJ1-5,TRBV12-3/TRBV12-4,CASSRERNQPQHF,TGTGCCAGCAGTCGAGAGAGAAATCAGCCCCAGCATTTT
.,TRBD2,TRBJ2-1,TRBV5-1,CASSLGASGSVRYNEQFF,TGCGCCAGCAGCTTGGGGGCTAGCGGGAGCGTCAGGTACAATGAGCAGTTCTTC